Following are 4 T cell receptor beta chains from one sample sequenced in a study of T cell clonality in common variable immunodeficiency. Libraries were prepared by immunoSEQ multiplex PCR; TCRdb keeps only in-frame clonotypes and omits some of them. Singletons are absent from the sample, which has tens of thousands of clones. Sequencing was performed on peripheral blood mononuclear cells. These receptors all stem from a person between 18 and 75 years old in good health.

This clone was seen repeatedly, ten times or more. Sequencing ends 3 residues short of the CDR3 end; the germline J gene provides the rest. The chain is built from TRBV12-3 or TRBV12-4 and TRBJ2-3, with a tentative D call TRBD2 (6 bases). The CDR3 is 14 residues long. Trimming took 1 base from V and 3 from J, leaving 8 bases between them. CDR3 bases read: TGTGCCAGCAGTTTAGTGGGGGGTACAGATACG. Residues: CASSLVGGTDT. The full CDR3 is CASSLVGGTDTQYF.

In this sample, this clone turned up a few times. Read coverage stops 3 residues before the CDR3 terminus; the germline J gene supplies the remainder. The chain joins TRBV7-8 to TRBJ2-2; tentative D call: TRBD1 (5 bases). The length of the CDR3 is 15 residues. Germline CDR1 and CDR2: SGHVS and FQNEAQ. CDR3: CASSSSIDRWEKLFF. Incomplete CDR3 DNA: TGTGCCAGCAGCTCCTCGATAGACAGATGGGAAAAG. The full variable domain, rest sourced from reference TRBV7-8 and TRBJ2-2, is GAGVSQSPRYKVAKRGQDVALRCDPISGHVSLFWYQQALGQGPEFLTYFQNEAQLDKSGLPSDRFFAERPEGSVSTLKIQRTQQEDSAVYLCASSSSIDRWEKLFFGEGSRLTVL.

There are a few counts of this clone. With the read ending 3 residues before the CDR3 end, the germline J gene is used to fill in that end. This chain joins TRBV29-1 and TRBJ2-3; TRBD2 agrees at 8 bases. Germline V gene sequence: CDR1 SQVTM, CDR2 ANQGSEA. Germline trimming cut 0 bases from V and 1 base from J; bases unmatched to any gene: 0. This CDR3 has 14 amino acids. The sequenced part of the CDR3 DNA is TGCAGCGTTGAAGAAGCGGGGGGCACAGATACG. This encodes CSVEEAGGTDT. The whole CDR3 sequence reads CSVEEAGGTDTQYF.

This clone was observed many times. The sequenced fragment ends 3 residues before the CDR3 boundary, so the rest is inferred from the germline J gene. The chain combines TRBV7-9 with TRBJ2-5; possibly TRBD1 or TRBD2 for D (5 bases each). The CDR3 totals 15 residues. The V end was cut by 1 base, the J end by 4 bases, with 13 bases between. Germline-derived CDR1 and CDR2 are SEHNR and FQNEAQ (reference sequence). CDR3 DNA (partial): TGTGCCAGCAGCTTAGTCCAGGGAGTGAGAGAGACC. Amino acid sequence: CASSLVQGVRET. In full, the CDR3 reads CASSLVQGVRETQYF.